The next 14 T cell receptor beta chains were all read from a single sample in a study of identical twins. TCRdb called the 5' RACE reads again in MiXCR, with one record for every CDR3 protein. The table records approximately 1.8 million distinct CDR3 sequences, less than 40% of them present only once. Sequencing used cord blood. These receptors came from a newborn girl in good health.

In this sample, this clonotype turned up a few times. The CDR3 reads CASSFFLAHNEQFF. The CDR3 DNA reads TGTGCCAGCAGCTTTTTCCTAGCCCACAATGAGCAGTTCTTC. The V call is TRBV5-6, the J call TRBJ2-1; a possible D gene is TRBD2 (5 bases). The CDR3 contains 14 residues. Trimming took 2 bases from V and 5 from J, leaving 11 bases between them. CDR1 and CDR2 from the germline V gene are SGHDT and YYEEEE. The whole variable domain, remainder taken from reference TRBV5-6 and TRBJ2-1, is DAGVTQSPTHLIKTRGQQVTLRCSPKSGHDTVSWYQQALGQGPQFIFQYYEEEERQRGNFPDRFSGHQFPNYSSELNVNALLLGDSALYLCASSFFLAHNEQFFGPGTRLTVL.

Only a few counts were recorded for this clonotype. The chain employs TRBV14 and TRBJ1-4; 9 bases fit TRBD1. V shed 1 base and J 2 bases; nucleotides not matched to a gene: 11. CDR1 and CDR2 (germline): SGHDN, FVKESK. This CDR3 spans 19 amino acids. The CDR3 DNA reads as TGTGCCAGCAGCCAAGCGATGTCGGGACAGGGTGCTACTAATGAAAAACTGTTTTTT. Protein: CASSQAMSGQGATNEKLFF.

Regarding this clonotype: A single base separates this from a much larger clone, so it may be a read error. This chain uses TRBV2 with TRBJ2-7; 7 bases align to TRBD1. Germline CDR1 and CDR2: SNHLY and FYNNEI. The CDR3 has 14 amino acids. The CDR3 sequence: CTSSYRGSPYEQYF. The CDR3 coding sequence is TGTACCAGCAGTTACAGGGGATCCCCCTACGAGCAGTACTTC.

This clonotype was picked up a small number of times. The gene calls are TRBV29-1 and TRBJ2-5; D possibly matches TRBD1 or TRBD2 (5 bases each). This CDR3 contains 14 residues. CDR1 is SQVTM and CDR2 is ANQGSEA in the germline V gene. V was cut by 4 bases and J by 1 base, with 13 bases left in between. The CDR3 nucleotides are TGCAGCGTTGGGAGGACATGGGCCCAAGAGACCCAGTACTTC. Its translation: CSVGRTWAQETQYF.

This clonotype was seen more than once but under ten times. This chain's CDR3 is CASTRERNIQYF. As DNA, the CDR3 is TGTGCCAGCACAAGGGAACGGAACATTCAGTACTTC. This chain joins TRBV28 and TRBJ2-4; D unresolved. Trimming pared 7 bases from V and 7 bases from J, leaving 11 bases between. This CDR3 region has 12 residues. CDR1 MDHEN and CDR2 SYDVKM come from the germline V gene.

This clonotype was detected a few times. The J gene is TRBJ2-3, the V gene TRBV6-1, with unresolved D. This CDR3 region has 13 residues. Germline V gives CDR1 MNHNS, CDR2 SASEGT. The germline V and J ends were trimmed by 4 bases and 3 bases, with 8 bases remaining between them. The CDR3 region is CASSVFGTDTQYF. As DNA, the CDR3 is TGTGCCAGCAGTGTATTCGGGACAGATACGCAGTATTTT.

The sample holds a few counts of this clonotype. J is TRBJ2-3 and V is TRBV20-1, with a tentative D call TRBD2 (6 bases). V gave up 6 bases and J gave up 0 bases, with 25 bases separating them. This CDR3 comprises 18 residues. Germline V CDR1 and CDR2: DFQATT, SNEGSKA (reference sequence). DNA for the CDR3: TGCAGTGCCCATATTGGGGACTCTAATCGGCCTAGCACAGATACGCAGTATTTT. The encoded protein is CSAHIGDSNRPSTDTQYF.

The rearrangement joins TRBV4-2 to TRBJ1-2, with a possible D match to TRBD1 (6 bases). Germline values: CDR1 LGHNA, CDR2 YNFKEQ. V shed 3 bases and J shed 0 bases, with 14 bases lying between them. There are 16 residues in the CDR3. The CDR3 sequence is CASSQDGTPANYGYTF. The CDR3 DNA is TGTGCCAGCAGCCAGGACGGGACACCTGCTAACTATGGCTACACCTTC.

This clonotype was seen only a few times. The chain combines TRBV18 with TRBJ2-3, with D possibly being TRBD2 (5 bases). The CDR3 totals 15 residues. Trimming left V 3 bases short and J 3 bases short, with 13 bases between. Germline V gives CDR1 KGHSH, CDR2 LQKENI. Here the CDR3 reads CASSPRRRSTDTQYF. CDR3 bases: TGTGCCAGCTCACCGCGGCGGAGGTCTACAGATACGCAGTATTTT.

This chain uses TRBV29-1 with TRBJ2-1, with D maybe TRBD1 (6 bases). The germline V gene has CDR1 SQVTM and CDR2 ANQGSEA. This CDR3 comprises 15 residues. Trimming shortened V by 6 bases and J by 4 bases, and 19 bases separated the two germline ends. CDR3 residues: CSVLGAFPLYNEQFF. The CDR3 nucleotides are TGCAGCGTCCTGGGGGCCTTTCCATTATACAATGAGCAGTTCTTC.

The chain couples TRBV3-1 to TRBJ2-2, with D perhaps matching TRBD2 (6 bases). The germline CDR1 and CDR2 sequences are LGHDT and YNNKEL (reference sequence). The CDR3 has 16 residues. With 0 bases removed from V and 9 bases from J, the gap between germline ends came to 17 bases. CDR3 in amino acids: CASSQDRLGGTRELFF. The CDR3 DNA follows: TGTGCCAGCAGCCAAGATCGACTAGGAGGGACCAGGGAGCTGTTTTTT.

This clonotype was seen only a few times. V usage is TRBV11-2 and J usage is TRBJ2-7; TRBD2 matches at 11 bases. Germline CDR1 and CDR2: SGHAT and FQNNGV. The CDR3 sequence is 15 residues long. With V trimmed by 5 bases and J by 7 bases, 10 bases remained unmatched. Here the CDR3 DNA reads TGTGCCAGCAGCCCGGGGACTAGCGGAGACAATGAGCAGTACTTC. This codes for CASSPGTSGDNEQYF. The full variable domain, completed using reference TRBV11-2 and TRBJ2-7, is EAGVAQSPRYKIIEKRQSVAFWCNPISGHATLYWYQQILGQGPKLLIQFQNNGVVDDSQLPKDRFSAERLKGVDSTLKIQPAKLEDSAVYLCASSPGTSGDNEQYFGPGTRLTVT.

The gene calls are TRBV19 and TRBJ2-1; D is unclear. Trimming left V 8 bases short and J 4 bases short, with 9 bases between. The CDR3 has 12 residues. Looked up from germline, CDR1 is LNHDA and CDR2 is SQIVND (reference sequence). CDR3 sequence: CASQAGYNEQFF. For the CDR3, the DNA is TGTGCCAGTCAAGCAGGTTACAATGAGCAGTTCTTC.

V and J are TRBV12-3 or TRBV12-4 and TRBJ1-6, with a possible D match to TRBD1 (6 bases). This CDR3 spans 15 amino acids. Trimming took off 4 bases at V and 6 bases at J, with 13 bases between the two ends. The DNA of the CDR3 is TGTGCCAGCAGTTCGAAGGGGGGTATTAATTCACCCCTCCACTTT. Its protein is CASSSKGGINSPLHF.